The sequence of this T cell receptor beta chain was determined in a study of blood T cell repertoires in COVID-19. Study background: T cells, B-cell-depleted T cells, or PBMCs provided the cDNA or gDNA that served as material.

Germline assignment: CDR1 MNHNY and CDR2 SVGAGI (reference sequence). With V trimmed by 6 bases and J by 6 bases, 3 bases remained unmatched. This CDR3 comprises 12 residues. In the source study's methods: Reference gene primer amplification yielded estimated nucleated cell counts. Clones were sequenced by immunoSEQ multiplex PCR, and TCRdb holds only the in-frame ones, with some missing. V and J calls and clone size come straight from that table; D and trimming were deduced from the DNA. The data hold more than 300,000 clones, with around 82% observed a single time. The V and J genes are TRBV6-6 and TRBJ2-7; 9 bases are shared with TRBD1. The clonotype was recovered from a woman in her forties or fifties with acute or convalescent COVID-19. Material for sequencing was peripheral blood. DNA of the CDR3: TGTGCCAGCAGAACGGGACAGGGCGAGCAGTACTTC. This codes for CASRTGQGEQYF.